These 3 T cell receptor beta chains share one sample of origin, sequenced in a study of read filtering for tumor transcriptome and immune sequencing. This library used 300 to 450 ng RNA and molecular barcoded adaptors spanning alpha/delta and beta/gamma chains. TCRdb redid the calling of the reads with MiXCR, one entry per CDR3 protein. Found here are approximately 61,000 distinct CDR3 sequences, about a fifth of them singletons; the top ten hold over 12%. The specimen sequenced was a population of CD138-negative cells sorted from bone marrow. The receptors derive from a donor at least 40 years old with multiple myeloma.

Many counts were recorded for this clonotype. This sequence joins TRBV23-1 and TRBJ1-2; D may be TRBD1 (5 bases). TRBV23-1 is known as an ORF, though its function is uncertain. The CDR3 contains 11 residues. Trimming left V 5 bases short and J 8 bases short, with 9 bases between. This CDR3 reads CASSAGTGYTF. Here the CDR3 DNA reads TGCGCCAGCAGTGCCGGGACCGGCTACACCTTC.

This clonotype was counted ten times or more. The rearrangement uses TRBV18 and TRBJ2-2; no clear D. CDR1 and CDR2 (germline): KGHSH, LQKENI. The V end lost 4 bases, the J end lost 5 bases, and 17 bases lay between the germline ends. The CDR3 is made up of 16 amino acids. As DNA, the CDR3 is TGTGCCAGCTCACGTCTCCCAGAGGTTCCGACCGGGGAGCTGTTTTTT. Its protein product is CASSRLPEVPTGELFF.

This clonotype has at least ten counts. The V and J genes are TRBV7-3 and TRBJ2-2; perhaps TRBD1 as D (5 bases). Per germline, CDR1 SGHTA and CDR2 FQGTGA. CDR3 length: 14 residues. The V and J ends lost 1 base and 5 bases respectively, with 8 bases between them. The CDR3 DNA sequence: TGTGCCAGCAGCTTAAGGCAGGGAACCGGGGAGCTGTTTTTT. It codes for CASSLRQGTGELFF.